The 12 T cell receptor beta chains presented below share a single source sample, sequenced in a study of T cells in women clearing cervical HPV infection. Measured with immunoSEQ multiplex PCR; TCRdb has only the in-frame clones, and not every one. Recorded for this sample: 10,000 to 15,000 clones. The sample was blood buffy coat. These TCRs come from a woman between 18 and 69 years old with a cervical HPV16 infection that either progressed to CIN3+ or cleared (not recorded which).

Comments on this clone: The read finishes 3 residues shy of the CDR3 end, and the germline J gene is used to complete it. The V gene is TRBV2, the J gene TRBJ1-6, with unresolved D. Germline values: CDR1 SNHLY, CDR2 FYNNEI. This CDR3 contains 14 residues. V lost 7 bases and J 11 bases, leaving 18 bases between the germline ends. CDR3 DNA, as far as it was read: TGTGCCAGCAATAGTTACGGCGCGCGGACACCC. Protein: CASNSYGARTP. The whole CDR3 sequence reads CASNSYGARTPLHF.

About this clone itself: Read coverage stops 3 residues before the CDR3 terminus; the germline J gene supplies the remainder. The chain joins TRBV20-1 to TRBJ2-7; 11 bases align to TRBD2. After removal of 6 bases from V and 2 bases from J, the junction contained 9 bases not matched to a gene. This CDR3 comprises 15 residues. Looked up from germline, CDR1 is DFQATT and CDR2 is SNEGSKA (reference sequence). CDR3 loop: CSASGTSGSPYEQYF. CDR3 bases read: TGCAGTGCAAGCGGGACTAGCGGTAGCCCCTACGAG.

Partial CDR3 DNA: TGTGCCAGCAGCTTGACGGGTGGC. This translates into CASSLTGG. The full CDR3 protein reads CASSLTGGYTF. The chain recombines TRBV5-6 with TRBJ1-2, with D unresolved. The read terminates 3 residues ahead of where the CDR3 ends, so the germline J gene completes it. Germline V gene data show CDR1 as SGHDT and CDR2 as YYEEEE. This CDR3 spans 11 amino acids. Between the trimmed V and J ends, which lost 1 base and 7 bases, there was a span of 5 bases.

According to its frequency, this clone is medium-sized (0.01 to 0.1%). The CDR3 end lies 3 residues beyond the end of the read and is filled in from the germline J gene. The genes are TRBV10-1 and TRBJ2-3; 9 bases are shared with TRBD1. In germline, CDR1 is WNHNN, CDR2 SYGVQD (reference sequence). The CDR3 covers 14 residues. V dropped 8 bases and J dropped 8; count of bases not matched to a gene: 11. The sequenced part of the CDR3 DNA is TGCGCCAGCTCTACGACAGGGGGTAACTTTACG. It specifies CASSTTGGNFT. From start to end, the CDR3 is CASSTTGGNFTQYF.

With respect to this clone: The CDR3 end falls 3 residues outside the read, so it is completed with the germline J gene. The rearrangement uses TRBV6-2 or TRBV6-3 and TRBJ1-2; D may be TRBD1 (5 bases). Germline CDR1 reads MNHEY; CDR2 reads SVGEGT. This CDR3 comprises 16 residues. Between the trimmed V and J ends, which lost 2 bases and 1 base, there was a span of 14 bases. The CDR3 protein is CASSYLDRADNYGYTF. The part of the CDR3 DNA that was read is TGTGCCAGCAGTTACCTTGACAGAGCTGATAACTATGGC.

About this clone itself: With the read ending 3 residues before the CDR3 end, the germline J gene is used to fill in that end. The rearrangement joins TRBV19 to TRBJ1-1; D perhaps matches TRBD1 (6 bases). CDR1 is LNHDA, CDR2 SQIVND, per germline (reference sequence). The CDR3 consists of 13 residues. V shed 2 bases and J shed 4 bases, with 8 bases lying between them. CDR3 sequence reads: CASSIQGSTEAFF. Partial CDR3 DNA: TGTGCCAGTAGTATACAGGGGAGCACTGAA.

A note on this clone: The read finishes 3 residues shy of the CDR3 end, and the germline J gene is used to complete it. The chain uses TRBV19 and TRBJ2-3, with 8 bases identical to TRBD2. The CDR3 contains 14 residues. Losses at the gene ends were 7 bases for V and 2 bases for J; bases not matched to a gene: 5. From germline, CDR1 is LNHDA and CDR2 SQIVND (reference sequence). The sequenced part of the CDR3 DNA is TGTGCCAGTAAAAAACTAGCGGCCACAGATACG. Protein product: CASKKLAATDT. The entire CDR3 protein reads CASKKLAATDTQYF.

To note about this clone: The sequenced fragment ends 3 residues before the CDR3 boundary, so the rest is inferred from the germline J gene. The chain recombines TRBV7-9 with TRBJ1-3; D uncertain. Germline CDR1 and CDR2: SEHNR and FQNEAQ (reference sequence). This CDR3 comprises 13 residues. The germline V and J ends were trimmed by 3 bases and 0 bases, with 3 bases remaining between them. Partial CDR3 DNA: TGTGCCAGCAGCTTTAACTCTGGAAACACC. It yields the protein CASSFNSGNT. The CDR3 in full is CASSFNSGNTIYF. The variable domain in full, with the rest retrieved from reference TRBV7-9 and TRBJ1-3, is DTGVSQNPRHKITKRGQNVTFRCDPISEHNRLYWYRQTLGQGPEFLTYFQNEAQLEKSRLLSDRFSAERPKGSFSTLEIQRTEQGDSAMYLCASSFNSGNTIYFGEGSWLTVV.

Points on this clone: The junction does not match germline at one end; this may be a read error. The read ends 3 residues early relative to the CDR3; the germline J gene fills the gap. The same CDR3 arises from other DNA sequences in this sample as well. The V and J genes are TRBV5-1 and TRBJ1-3; no firm D call. Germline-derived CDR1 and CDR2 are SGHRS and YFSETQ. The CDR3 sequence is 16 residues long. The CDR3 region is CASSLERSGFGNTIYF. CDR3 bases read: TGCGCCAGCAGCTTGGAGCGTTCGGGTTTCGGAAACACG.

As to this clone: Coverage ceases 3 residues before the CDR3 finishes, and the germline J gene fills in the end. The J gene is TRBJ2-3, the V gene TRBV6-1; 8 nucleotides match TRBD2. CDR1 is MNHNS and CDR2 is SASEGT in the germline V gene. The CDR3 is 15 residues long. The covered CDR3 bases are TGTGCCAGCAGTGAGGACACTAGCGGCCAAGAGACG. Its protein product is CASSEDTSGQET. The whole CDR3 protein is CASSEDTSGQETQYF.

Comment on this clone: The read ends 3 residues early relative to the CDR3; the germline J gene fills the gap. This chain links TRBV29-1 with TRBJ1-1; D is possibly TRBD1 (6 bases). V was shortened by 7 bases and J by 2 bases, with 17 bases between the two germline ends. Germline V gene lookup returns CDR1 SQVTM and CDR2 ANQGSEA. There are 14 residues in the CDR3. The sequenced part of the CDR3 DNA is TGCAGCGCCGCGGGGGACAACCAAAACACTGAA. Residues: CSAAGDNQNTE. From start to end, the CDR3 is CSAAGDNQNTEAFF.

Remarks on this clone: The DNA ends 3 residues before the CDR3 does, and the rest of the CDR3 is filled in from the germline J gene. J is TRBJ2-5 and V is TRBV5-4, with 12 positions matching TRBD1. Germline CDR1 is SGHNT and CDR2 is YYREEE (reference sequence). This CDR3 region has 15 residues. The trim removed 3 bases at V and 5 bases at J, leaving 5 bases unmatched. The CDR3 sequence is CASSSGTGGWETQYF. The sequenced part of the CDR3 DNA is TGTGCCAGCAGCTCCGGGACAGGGGGCTGGGAGACC.